Each of the 22 T cell receptor beta chains below was sequenced from the same sample in a study of T cells after yellow fever vaccination. TCRdb reanalysed the 5' RACE reads using MiXCR and keeps one entry per CDR3 protein. Among about 50,000 distinct CDR3 sequences, roughly 7.3% were seen once, and the ten largest hold 25% to 30%. The input for sequencing was CD8+ T cells sorted from PBMCs, taken less than 16 days after the first yellow fever vaccination. The receptors derive from a man aged 18 to 29 who received the YFV17D yellow fever vaccine.

Of note for this clonotype: With a much larger clone just one base away, this may be a read error. The chain employs TRBV3-1 and TRBJ2-7; D is perhaps TRBD2 (6 bases). The CDR3 is made up of 15 amino acids. The germline V gene has CDR1 LGHDT and CDR2 YNNKEL (reference sequence). CDR3 coding DNA: TGTGCCAGCAGCCTCCTACTGGGACTCCCCTACGACCAGTACTTC. Its translation is CASSLLLGLPYDQYF.

This clonotype appeared many times. The chain is built from TRBV15 and TRBJ2-7; either TRBD1 or TRBD2 may supply D (6 bases each). The germline gives CDR1 LNHNV, CDR2 YYDKDF (reference sequence). V lost 1 base and J 6 bases, leaving 13 bases between the germline ends. This CDR3 spans 14 amino acids. As DNA, the CDR3 is TGTGCCACCAGCAGAGTATTTAGGGGGGCCGAGCAGTACGTC. Translated, it gives CATSRVFRGAEQYV.

As to this clonotype: Just one base apart from a much larger clone, this may be a read error. V and J are TRBV7-2 and TRBJ2-1; D gene unclear. Deletions cut 8 bases from V and 3 bases from J, with 11 bases between. Germline V CDR1 and CDR2: SGHTA, FQGNSA. The CDR3 runs 13 residues. Written as DNA, the CDR3 is TGTGCCAGCGGCTATGAGAACTACAATGAGCAGTTCTTC. Its protein is CASGYENYNEQFF.

This clonotype showed up many times. The chain has TRBV20-1 and TRBJ2-7; D might be TRBD1 or TRBD2, each matching 5 bases. CDR3 size: 13 residues. From germline, CDR1 is DFQATT and CDR2 SNEGSKA (reference sequence). The V end was cut by 3 bases, the J end by 2 bases, with 11 bases between. The CDR3 DNA follows: TGCAGTGCTAGGGACTTAGGGGCCTACGAGCAGTACGTC. It specifies CSARDLGAYEQYV.

This clonotype was detected a few times. The chain has TRBV6-1 and TRBJ1-1, with D possibly TRBD1 on 5 matching bases. CDR3 length: 15 amino acids. Germline assignment: CDR1 MNHNS and CDR2 SASEGT. V was pared by 8 bases and J by 1 base, with 17 bases between. CDR3 nucleotides: TGTGCCAGCTCAATGAGTCAGGGCCCGAACACTGAAGCTTTCTTT. It is translated as CASSMSQGPNTEAFF.

This chain uses TRBV7-3 with TRBJ2-1, with D perhaps given as TRBD1 or TRBD2 (5 bases each). This CDR3 region has 15 residues. Germline V CDR1 and CDR2: SGHTA, FQGTGA. Trimming took 2 bases from V and 4 from J, leaving 12 bases between them. The CDR3 region has the DNA TGTGCCAGCAGCTTAGGGGGTGGCGGTTACAATGAGCAGTTCTTC. Translation: CASSLGGGGYNEQFF. The entire variable domain, with the rest obtained from reference TRBV7-3 and TRBJ2-1, is as follows: GAGVSQTPSNKVTEKGKYVELRCDPISGHTALYWYRQSLGQGPEFLIYFQGTGAADDSGLPNDRFFAVRPEGSVSTLKIQRTERGDSAVYLCASSLGGGGYNEQFFGPGTRLTVL.

Many counts were recorded for this clonotype. The V call is TRBV29-1, the J call TRBJ1-2; no definite D call. Looked up from germline, CDR1 is SQVTM and CDR2 is ANQGSEA. The germline V and J ends were trimmed by 1 base and 5 bases, with 8 bases remaining between them. CDR3 length: 12 residues. CDR3: CSVEGDEYGYTF. The CDR3 bases are TGCAGCGTTGAAGGAGATGAGTATGGCTACACCTTC. Full variable domain (outside the CDR3, taken from reference TRBV29-1 and TRBJ1-2): SAVISQKPSRDICQRGTSLTIQCQVDSQVTMMFWYRQQPGQSLTLIATANQGSEATYESGFVIDKFPISRPNLTFSTLTVSNMSPEDSSIYLCSVEGDEYGYTFGSGTRLTVV.

This clonotype came up many times. The V and J genes are TRBV20-1 and TRBJ1-1; 7 nucleotides agree with TRBD1. J lost 1 base, V lost 0 bases, and 11 bases had no gene match. In germline, CDR1 is DFQATT, CDR2 SNEGSKA (reference sequence). CDR3 length equals 17 residues. The CDR3 sequence is CSARDLKGQGENTEAFF. For the CDR3, the DNA is TGCAGTGCTAGAGATCTGAAGGGGCAGGGGGAGAACACTGAAGCTTTCTTT.

The sample holds a few counts of this clonotype. This sequence joins TRBV5-4 and TRBJ2-7; 9 bases fit TRBD1. The V segment lost 2 bases and the J segment 7 bases; nucleotides outside the gene matches: 10. Germline V gene data show CDR1 as SGHNT and CDR2 as YYREEE (reference sequence). The CDR3 spans 15 residues. CDR3 amino acids: CASSFVGQGIKEQYF. CDR3 bases: TGTGCCAGCAGCTTTGTGGGACAGGGAATTAAAGAGCAGTACTTC.

In this sample, this clonotype turned up many times. The rearrangement uses TRBV6-2 or TRBV6-3 and TRBJ1-5; TRBD1 matches 7 bases. V gave up 2 bases and J gave up 2 bases; unmatched junction bases: 3. This CDR3 region has 15 residues. The V gene's germline CDR1 is MNHEY and CDR2 SVGEGT. The CDR3 DNA follows: TGTGCCAGCAGTTACGACAGGGAGGGCAATCAGCCCCAGCATTTT. It specifies CASSYDREGNQPQHF.

This clonotype occurred a few times. The J gene is TRBJ2-1, the V gene TRBV6-2 or TRBV6-3; 7 nucleotides align to TRBD2. The CDR3 spans 18 residues. The germline gives CDR1 MNHEY, CDR2 SVGEGT. V shed 2 bases, J shed 0 bases, and the junction held 10 bases outside the gene matches. The CDR3 DNA is TGTGCCAGCAGTTACCCGCCCTTCGCGGGGGACTCCTACAATGAGCAGTTCTTC. It encodes CASSYPPFAGDSYNEQFF.

This clonotype was recorded a few times. The genes are TRBV18 and TRBJ2-1; 12 nucleotides align to TRBD2. Trimming at V came to 5 bases and at J to 5 bases, leaving 4 bases not matched to a gene. The CDR3 covers 15 residues. Germline CDR1 KGHSH, CDR2 LQKENI. The CDR3 DNA reads TGTGCCAGCTCAGAGACTAGCGGGGGACACAATGAGCAGTTCTTC. Translating gives CASSETSGGHNEQFF.

In its sample, this clonotype was seen many times. This sequence joins TRBV6-5 and TRBJ1-5; 7 bases are a match to TRBD1. Germline lookup yields CDR1 MNHEY and CDR2 SVGAGI. The V gene end was trimmed by 6 bases and the J gene end by 7 bases; junction bases not matched to a gene: 6. CDR3 length: 13 amino acids. DNA of the CDR3: TGTGCCAGCAGCGCAGGGGGACGGCAGCCCCAGCATTTT. Protein product: CASSAGGRQPQHF.

The chain employs TRBV12-5 and TRBJ2-1; D uncertain. The CDR3 totals 12 residues. The V and J ends lost 3 bases and 9 bases respectively, with 9 bases between them. Per germline, CDR1 LGHNT and CDR2 FRNRAP. CDR3 residues: CASGFSPGEQFF. CDR3 coding DNA: TGTGCTAGTGGTTTTAGTCCGGGTGAGCAGTTCTTC.

This clonotype was seen at least ten times. The gene calls are TRBV27 and TRBJ1-2; D is perhaps TRBD1 (5 bases). The V gene's germline CDR1 is MNHEY and CDR2 SMNVEV (reference sequence). V dropped 6 bases and J dropped 4 bases, with 12 bases sitting between them. The CDR3 spans 13 residues. CDR3 nucleotides: TGTGCCAGCAGAGGGTATCAGGGCTATGGCTACACCTTC. Amino acid sequence: CASRGYQGYGYTF.

This chain joins TRBV7-6 and TRBJ2-5; TRBD2 matches 7 bases. V trimming: 5 bases; J trimming: 7 bases; junction bases outside the gene matches: 13. Germline CDR1 is SGHVS and CDR2 is FNYEAQ. The CDR3 has 15 residues. The CDR3 loop reads CASSRPSGGWWTQYF. CDR3 sequence (DNA): TGTGCCAGCAGCCGGCCCTCGGGGGGTTGGTGGACCCAGTACTTC.

This clonotype was detected ten times or more. The CDR3 spells CASSSGTREVQPQHF. CDR3 DNA sequence: TGTGCCAGCAGCTCCGGGACAAGGGAGGTTCAGCCCCAGCATTTT. The rearrangement links TRBV6-2 or TRBV6-3 to TRBJ1-5, with D tentatively TRBD1 (6 bases). Germline lookup yields CDR1 MNHEY and CDR2 SVGEGT. CDR3 size: 15 residues. Trimming cost V 6 bases and J 6 bases, with 18 bases left between them.

This clonotype showed up many times. The J gene is TRBJ1-6, the V gene TRBV12-3 or TRBV12-4, with TRBD1 matching 8 bases. Losses at the gene ends were 6 bases for V and 7 bases for J; bases not matched to a gene: 5. This CDR3 has 14 residues. CDR3 sequence (DNA): TGTGCCAGCAGACCAACAGGGGGGAATTCACCCCTCCACTTT. Protein: CASRPTGGNSPLHF.

In this sample, this clonotype turned up many times. V usage is TRBV29-1 and J usage is TRBJ2-2; D is uncertain. CDR3 length: 13 residues. In germline, CDR1 is SQVTM, CDR2 ANQGSEA. Trimming removed 3 bases at V and 6 bases at J, with 11 bases between. CDR3 coding DNA: TGCAGCGTTGAGGAAGGAGTTCCCGGGGAGCTGTTTTTT. Residues: CSVEEGVPGELFF.

Many counts were recorded for this clonotype. The gene calls are TRBV6-5 and TRBJ1-4; no definite D call. V was clipped by 2 bases and J by 3 bases, with 7 bases between them. This CDR3 has 14 residues. Germline assignment: CDR1 MNHEY and CDR2 SVGAGI. This CDR3 is CASSYRPSNEKLFF. The CDR3 region has the DNA TGTGCCAGCAGTTACAGACCGTCTAATGAAAAACTGTTTTTT.

This clonotype was recorded at least ten times. This sequence joins TRBV7-9 and TRBJ1-4; D call uncertain. The CDR3 sequence is 14 residues long. Germline CDR1 SEHNR, CDR2 FQNEAQ (reference sequence). The ends were cut back, 5 bases at V and 4 bases at J, with 11 bases in the middle. In DNA form, the CDR3 reads TGTGCCAGCAGCGAAATCCTTCTTAATGAAAAACTGTTTTTT. This gives the protein CASSEILLNEKLFF.

This clonotype appeared many times. The chain joins TRBV28 to TRBJ2-7; 8 positions agree with TRBD1. The germline CDR1 and CDR2 sequences are MDHEN and SYDVKM. J gave up 6 bases and V 5 bases, and 9 bases lay outside the gene matches. The CDR3 is 14 residues long. CDR3: CASSPKTGVPEQYV. CDR3 bases: TGTGCCAGCAGTCCTAAGACAGGGGTACCCGAGCAGTACGTC.